This T cell receptor beta chain is drawn from a study of radiotherapy plus CTLA-4 blockade in lung cancer. Overall study context: Objective response was observed in 18% of patients, and disease control in roughly 30%.

Deletions cut 7 bases from V and 2 bases from J, with 13 bases between. The CDR3 totals 14 residues. CDR1 SGHTA and CDR2 FQGNSA come from the germline V gene. Findings of the study overall: Following radiotherapy plus ipilimumab, tumor-derived TCR clones expanded in the blood.

Concerning this clone: What it binds is not known.

TCRdb's copy holds only in-frame clones and misses some; the assay was immunoSEQ multiplex PCR. The table includes 45,000 to 55,000 clones, roughly 90% detected once. The sample consisted of peripheral blood, taken from a patient treated with radiotherapy plus ipilimumab. V gene TRBV7-2 combines with J gene TRBJ2-3; TRBD1 might be the D (6 bases). The TCR originated in a human donor with non-small cell lung cancer whose response to radiotherapy plus ipilimumab could not be evaluated. For the CDR3, the DNA is TGTGCCAGCACCTCTAGGGGACACACAGATACGCAGTATTTT. Its translation is CASTSRGHTDTQYF. The entire variable domain, with the rest obtained from reference TRBV7-2 and TRBJ2-3, is as follows: GAGVSQSPSNKVTEKGKDVELRCDPISGHTALYWYRQSLGQGLEFLIYFQGNSAPDKSGLPSDRFSAERTGGSVSTLTIQRTQQEDSAVYLCASTSRGHTDTQYFGPGTRLTVL.